Below, one T cell receptor beta chain is given with its context. Its antigen remains unidentified. The data derive from a study of graft-versus-host responses after intestinal transplantation. The wider study: Recipients were given multivisceral, liver-intestinal, or isolated intestinal transplants.

Clones were read by immunoSEQ multiplex PCR, and TCRdb kept only the in-frame ones, dropping some. Of 96,000 or so clones in the sample, 92% were seen once. The source is a human donor who received an intestinal transplant. The sequencing here drew on unstimulated CD4+ T cells sorted from spleen or lymph node cells, taken before intestinal transplant.

CDR3 in DNA: TGTGCCAGCAGTTTTCTACAGGGCCTCCCCTATGGCTACACCTTC. It is translated as CASSFLQGLPYGYTF. V is TRBV27 and J is TRBJ1-2; maybe TRBD1 (6 bases). This CDR3 spans 15 amino acids. Germline V CDR1 and CDR2: MNHEY, SMNVEV (reference sequence). V lost 3 bases to trimming and J lost 4 bases, with 15 bases between them.